These 17 T cell receptor beta chains originate from one sample sequenced in a study of Tregs in tolerant kidney transplant recipients. Recipients received nonmyeloablative bone marrow transplants from related graft donors, with transient mixed chimerism. TCRdb's table, derived via immunoSEQ multiplex PCR, lists solely in-frame clones and lacks some. The sample lists approximately 20,000 clones, roughly 80% occurring once. This material consisted of CD8+ T cells from blood (PBMCs), taken 6 months after the transplant. These TCRs come from a human patient who received a combined kidney and bone marrow transplant. Part of the T cell pool may stem from the graft donor.

The chain carries TRBV7-6 and TRBJ2-1; D unresolved. With 5 bases removed from V and 4 bases from J, the gap between germline ends came to 12 bases. The germline CDR1 and CDR2 sequences are SGHVS and FNYEAQ. The CDR3 loop spans 14 amino acids. This CDR3 reads CASSISDSYNEQFF. The CDR3 DNA reads as TGTGCCAGCAGCATAAGCGATTCGTACAATGAGCAGTTCTTC. The variable domain in full, completed from reference TRBV7-6 and TRBJ2-1, reads GAGVSQSPRYKVTKRGQDVALRCDPISGHVSLYWYRQALGQGPEFLTYFNYEAQQDKSGLPNDRFSAERPEGSISTLTIQRTEQRDSAMYRCASSISDSYNEQFFGPGTRLTVL.

In regard to this clone: This sample includes further DNA sequences coding for the same CDR3. The chain is built from TRBV6-1 and TRBJ1-6; D gene unclear. V was pared by 4 bases and J by 0 bases, with 10 bases between. Germline V gives CDR1 MNHNS, CDR2 SASEGT. The CDR3 is 16 amino acids. For the CDR3, the DNA is TGTGCCAGCAGTGTACGCGGGCGCTCCTATAATTCACCCCTCCACTTT. This codes for CASSVRGRSYNSPLHF.

The chain recombines TRBV9 with TRBJ1-1; 11 nucleotides agree with TRBD1. Germline trimming cut 2 bases from V and 3 bases from J; bases unmatched to any gene: 0. The CDR3 runs 14 residues. Germline CDR1 SGDLS, CDR2 YYNGEE. CDR3 amino acids: CASSVDRGHTEAFF. Here the CDR3 DNA reads TGTGCCAGCAGCGTGGACAGGGGGCACACTGAAGCTTTCTTT.

This clone showed up just once. V usage is TRBV28 and J usage is TRBJ1-2, with D hard to call. The V end was cut by 4 bases, the J end by 8 bases, with 11 bases between. The CDR3 spans 12 residues. CDR1 MDHEN and CDR2 SYDVKM come from the germline V gene. In DNA form, the CDR3 reads TGTGCCAGCAGTTACCCAGTTTGGGGCTACACCTTC. It codes for CASSYPVWGYTF.

J is TRBJ2-3 and V is TRBV11-1; TRBD2 aligns across 8 bases. The CDR3 has 15 amino acids. Germline trimming cut 0 bases from V and 4 bases from J; bases unmatched to any gene: 3. Germline V CDR1 and CDR2: SGHAT, FQDESV (reference sequence). CDR3 DNA sequence: TGTGCCAGCAGCTTAGCGCGGGGGGCAGCAGATACGCAGTATTTT. Protein sequence: CASSLARGAADTQYF.

The chain recombines TRBV6-1 with TRBJ1-2; D unresolved. CDR1 MNHNS and CDR2 SASEGT come from the germline V gene. This CDR3 has 14 residues. Trimming removed 2 bases from V and 2 bases from J, with 9 bases in between. Written as DNA, the CDR3 is TGTGCCAGCAGTGAATTTCAGGCCAACTATGGCTACACCTTC. It yields the protein CASSEFQANYGYTF.

The CDR3 coding sequence is TGTGCCAGCAGCCAGACAGGGGCGAATGAGCAGTTCTTC. Its translation: CASSQTGANEQFF. The chain uses TRBV5-6 and TRBJ2-1; 8 nucleotides agree with TRBD1. This CDR3 has 13 residues. Trimming cost V 4 bases and J 7 bases; bases outside gene matches: 4. Germline V gene lookup returns CDR1 SGHDT and CDR2 YYEEEE. Combining the CDR3 with reference TRBV5-6 and TRBJ2-1 gives the whole variable domain DAGVTQSPTHLIKTRGQQVTLRCSPKSGHDTVSWYQQALGQGPQFIFQYYEEEERQRGNFPDRFSGHQFPNYSSELNVNALLLGDSALYLCASSQTGANEQFFGPGTRLTVL.

This clone has a handful of counts. This chain connects TRBV19 to TRBJ1-2, with 7 bases that match TRBD1. J lost 8 bases, V lost 4 bases, and 4 bases had no gene match. The germline gives CDR1 LNHDA, CDR2 SQIVND (reference sequence). The CDR3 is made up of 12 amino acids. CDR3 protein: CASSTGGSGYTF. CDR3 coding DNA: TGTGCCAGTAGTACAGGGGGGAGCGGCTACACCTTC.

The chain uses TRBV21-1 and TRBJ2-3; the table's D call, TRBD1, was not checked against the DNA. TRBV21-1 corresponds to a pseudogene. CDR3 size: 18 residues. Here the CDR3 reads CASSTRGQGGCCTDTQYF. In DNA, the CDR3 is TGTGCCAGCAGCACGAGAGGTCAGGGTGGTTGTTGCACAGATACGCAGTATTTT.

The chain uses TRBV2 and TRBJ1-5; D might be TRBD1 (6 bases). V was pared by 2 bases and J by 3 bases, with 17 bases between. CDR1 SNHLY and CDR2 FYNNEI come from the germline V gene. This CDR3 is built from 17 residues. DNA for the CDR3: TGTGCCAGCAGTGAATATAGGGGGGGAACATCCAATCAGCCCCAGCATTTT. This gives the protein CASSEYRGGTSNQPQHF.

V is TRBV7-8 and J is TRBJ2-1; a weak D match, TRBD2 (6 bases). V gave up 4 bases and J gave up 0 bases, with 16 bases separating them. The germline gives CDR1 SGHVS, CDR2 FQNEAQ. CDR3 size: 17 residues. Written as DNA, the CDR3 is TGTGCCAGCAGCTACGGACTAAGCTGGAGCTCCTACAATGAGCAGTTCTTC. Protein: CASSYGLSWSSYNEQFF.

This chain connects TRBV9 to TRBJ1-2; 10 bases fit TRBD1. The ends lost 0 bases at V and 7 bases at J; junction bases unmatched: 3. Germline CDR1 SGDLS, CDR2 YYNGEE. The CDR3 length is 14 residues. DNA of the CDR3: TGTGCCAGCAGCGTAGGTGGACAGGGGGGTGGCTACACCTTC. Translating gives CASSVGGQGGGYTF.

This chain joins TRBV15 and TRBJ2-3, with 10 bases aligning to TRBD2. The CDR3 sequence is 17 residues long. V shed 1 base, J shed 2 bases, and the junction held 6 bases outside the gene matches. From germline, CDR1 is LNHNV and CDR2 YYDKDF (reference sequence). The CDR3 DNA follows: TGTGCCACCAGCAGAGTATTACTAGCGGGATCCACAGATACGCAGTATTTT. Translated, it gives CATSRVLLAGSTDTQYF.

V and J are TRBV5-1 and TRBJ2-1; D is ambiguous. Germline-derived CDR1 and CDR2 are SGHRS and YFSETQ. The CDR3 sequence is 12 residues long. With 7 bases removed from V and 2 bases from J, the gap between germline ends came to 7 bases. CDR3 nucleotides: TGCGCCAGCCAGGAAGCCTACAATGAGCAGTTCTTC. It specifies CASQEAYNEQFF. Supplemented by reference TRBV5-1 and TRBJ2-1, the full variable domain reads KAGVTQTPRYLIKTRGQQVTLSCSPISGHRSVSWYQQTPGQGLQFLFEYFSETQRNKGNFPGRFSGRQFSNSRSEMNVSTLELGDSALYLCASQEAYNEQFFGPGTRLTVL.

About this clone: One end of the junction does not line up with germline, which may come from a read error. V and J are TRBV4-1 and TRBJ1-1; tentatively, D is TRBD1 (6 bases). The germline V gene encodes CDR1 MGHRA and CDR2 YSYEKL. The CDR3 consists of 13 residues. CDR3 in amino acids: CAGGGGVDTEAFF. CDR3 nucleotides: TGTGCCGGAGGGGGAGGGGTAGACACTGAAGCTTTCTTT.

This rearrangement joins TRBV6-4 to TRBJ2-1; 14 bases agree with TRBD2. The CDR3 length is 16 residues. V gave up 2 bases and J gave up 6 bases; unmatched junction bases: 3. Germline loops: CDR1 MRHNA, CDR2 SNTAGT. Here the CDR3 reads CASSDHGTSGGNEQFF. The CDR3, as DNA: TGTGCCAGCAGTGACCATGGGACTAGCGGGGGCAATGAGCAGTTCTTC.

The chain employs TRBV5-8 and TRBJ1-1, with 8 bases aligning to TRBD1. Unmatched junction bases numbered 5, after V lost 0 bases and J lost 4 bases. Germline CDR1 SGHTS, CDR2 YDEGEE. This CDR3 has 15 residues. CDR3 coding DNA: TGTGCCAGCAGCTTGGTAGTGACAGGGGTCACTGAAGCTTTCTTT. Translating gives CASSLVVTGVTEAFF.